The 24 T cell receptor beta chains in this list originate from one sample, sequenced in a study of cytotoxic CD8 clonotypes in ibrutinib-treated CLL (dated by TCRdb to the early 2020s). Sample time point, as interpreted from the label and publication: 24 months on ibrutinib. Libraries came from the immunoSEQ multiplex PCR assay. As stored in TCRdb, this immuneACCESS dataset retains in-frame rearrangements with V and J assigned. A fraction of the clones does not appear; measured against another copy, unresolved V genes explain less than half of the discrepancy, and the remainder lacks a known reason. The table for this sample lists around 250,000 clones; roughly 70% of them were counted only once. Clones ranked in the top ten supply approximately 15% of the sample. Here the sequenced sample was PBMCs, taken after 24 months of ibrutinib treatment. These receptors all come from a human donor with chronic lymphocytic leukemia.

This chain uses TRBV2 with TRBJ2-2; 16 bases are a match to TRBD2. The germline CDR1 and CDR2 sequences are SNHLY and FYNNEI. V lost 7 bases and J lost 4; bases outside the gene matches: 12. This CDR3 is built from 19 residues. The CDR3 is CASTPSGGLAGGVTGELFF. The DNA of the CDR3 is TGTGCCAGCACTCCCTCTGGGGGACTAGCGGGAGGGGTCACCGGGGAGCTGTTTTTT. Full variable domain (rest looked up from reference TRBV2 and TRBJ2-2): EPEVTQTPSHQVTQMGQEVILRCVPISNHLYFYWYRQILGQKVEFLVSFYNNEISEKSEIFDDQFSVERPDGSNFTLKIRSTKLEDSAMYFCASTPSGGLAGGVTGELFFGEGSRLTVL.

The J gene is TRBJ1-1, the V gene TRBV25-1; no firm D call. Germline V CDR1 and CDR2: MGHDK, SYGVNS. V shed 4 bases and J shed 2 bases, with 14 bases lying between them. This CDR3 contains 15 residues. CDR3 loop: CASSASQKINTEAFF. CDR3 coding DNA: TGTGCCAGCAGTGCCTCACAGAAGATTAACACTGAAGCTTTCTTT.

The chain carries TRBV7-3 and TRBJ2-3, with D tentatively TRBD1 (6 bases). V was pared by 4 bases and J by 5 bases, with 13 bases between. Germline CDR1 reads SGHTA; CDR2 reads FQGTGA. The CDR3 sequence is 14 residues long. Written as DNA, the CDR3 is TGTGCCAGCAGCTCATCCAGGGGTGTAGATACGCAGTATTTT. This sequence encodes CASSSSRGVDTQYF.

The chain recombines TRBV27 with TRBJ2-2, with 7 bases identical to TRBD1. Germline lookup yields CDR1 MNHEY and CDR2 SMNVEV (reference sequence). The CDR3 has 15 amino acids. V shed 4 bases and J 5 bases; nucleotides not matched to a gene: 7. CDR3 loop: CASSSTGTETGELFF. The CDR3 nucleotides read TGTGCCAGCAGTTCCACCGGGACAGAAACCGGGGAGCTGTTTTTT.

DNA for the CDR3: TGTGCCAGTAAAGAGGGATATAACTATGGCTACACCTTC. Translation gives CASKEGYNYGYTF. The chain carries TRBV19 and TRBJ1-2, with D unclear. Trimming left V 7 bases short and J 1 base short, with 10 bases between. In germline, CDR1 is LNHDA, CDR2 SQIVND (reference sequence). The CDR3 consists of 13 residues.

Details on this clone: Other nucleotide sequences from this sample produce the same CDR3. V usage is TRBV7-9 and J usage is TRBJ1-2; D is perhaps TRBD1 (5 bases). CDR3 length: 18 amino acids. V lost 3 bases and J 1 base, leaving 21 bases between the germline ends. CDR1 and CDR2 (germline): SEHNR, FQNEAQ (reference sequence). The CDR3 protein is CASSFPYRSGTDNYGYTF. In nucleotides, the CDR3 is TGTGCCAGCAGCTTCCCATACCGCTCCGGGACTGATAACTATGGCTACACCTTC.

The gene calls are TRBV5-1 and TRBJ1-2, with D maybe TRBD1 (6 bases). The CDR3 spans 16 residues. The V end lost 4 bases, the J end lost 0 bases, and 16 bases lay between the germline ends. The germline V gene encodes CDR1 SGHRS and CDR2 YFSETQ. CDR3 amino acids: CASSPIGGAANYGYTF. The CDR3 nucleotides are TGCGCCAGCAGCCCAATTGGGGGGGCTGCTAACTATGGCTACACCTTC.

This clone was picked up many times. This sequence joins TRBV27 and TRBJ1-1; D is uncertain. This CDR3 is built from 15 residues. Germline V gene lookup returns CDR1 MNHEY and CDR2 SMNVEV (reference sequence). V lost 3 bases and J lost 2, with 13 bases in between. CDR3 nucleotide sequence: TGTGCCAGCAGTTTCATAACCCGCACCAACACTGAAGCTTTCTTT. Translated: CASSFITRTNTEAFF.

CDR3 residues: CASSYVPYSAEAFF. The CDR3 DNA reads TGTGCCAGCAGTTACGTTCCCTATAGCGCTGAAGCTTTCTTT. This rearrangement joins TRBV6-5 to TRBJ1-1; D remains ambiguous. V lost 2 bases and J lost 6, with 13 bases in between. Germline V gene data show CDR1 as MNHEY and CDR2 as SVGAGI. This CDR3 comprises 14 residues.

V is TRBV18 and J is TRBJ2-3, with 8 bases that match TRBD1. This CDR3 region has 15 residues. Per the germline V gene, CDR1 is KGHSH and CDR2 is LQKENI. V shed 3 bases, J shed 1 base, and the junction held 3 bases outside the gene matches. CDR3 region: CASSPDRGGTDTQYF. The CDR3 nucleotides read TGTGCCAGCTCACCCGACAGGGGTGGCACAGATACGCAGTATTTT.

This chain links TRBV10-3 with TRBJ1-5, with TRBD1 matching over 7 bases. Trimming removed 10 bases from V and 4 bases from J; junction bases left unmatched: 10. The CDR3 runs to 14 residues. Germline CDR1 reads ENHRY; CDR2 reads SYGVKD. CDR3 sequence reads: CATTGSGGNQPQHF. CDR3 coding DNA: TGTGCCACCACCGGGTCAGGGGGAAATCAGCCCCAGCATTTT.

CDR3 bases: TGTGCCAGCAGCACCGGGGGACCCAGTGGCTACGAGCAGTACTTC. Translating gives CASSTGGPSGYEQYF. J is TRBJ2-7 and V is TRBV9; weak D call: TRBD2 (6 bases). The CDR3 is made up of 15 amino acids. Germline CDR1 is SGDLS and CDR2 is YYNGEE. Trimming cost V 4 bases and J 3 bases, with 17 bases left between them.

The chain is built from TRBV19 and TRBJ2-5; 8 bases are a match to TRBD2. The V gene's germline CDR1 is LNHDA and CDR2 SQIVND (reference sequence). The V segment lost 1 base and the J segment 4 bases; nucleotides outside the gene matches: 5. The CDR3 contains 15 residues. This CDR3 reads CASSIVIAGLETQYF. DNA of the CDR3: TGTGCCAGTAGTATAGTTATAGCGGGATTAGAGACCCAGTACTTC.

The chain uses TRBV28 and TRBJ2-7; perhaps TRBD2 as D (5 bases). Germline CDR1 MDHEN, CDR2 SYDVKM. This CDR3 has 13 amino acids. Trimming removed 4 bases at V and 0 bases at J, with 7 bases between. For the CDR3, the DNA is TGTGCCAGCAGTTCGACTACCTCCTACGAGCAGTACTTC. As protein: CASSSTTSYEQYF.

The chain links TRBV9 to TRBJ1-2; D perhaps matches TRBD1 (5 bases). CDR3 size: 16 residues. CDR1 is SGDLS, CDR2 YYNGEE, per germline. V was clipped by 0 bases and J by 0 bases, with 12 bases between them. The DNA for the CDR3 is TGTGCCAGCAGCGTAGTCGGGGGGAGACCTAACTATGGCTACACCTTC. As protein: CASSVVGGRPNYGYTF.

V is TRBV13 and J is TRBJ2-5; no firm D call. The CDR3 has 15 residues. V dropped 0 bases and J dropped 5 bases, with 13 bases sitting between them. CDR1 and CDR2 (germline): PRHDT, FYEKMQ (reference sequence). The CDR3 region is CASSLGRSWVETQYF. CDR3 DNA: TGTGCCAGCAGCTTAGGTCGGAGTTGGGTGGAGACCCAGTACTTC. Full variable domain (remainder filled in from reference TRBV13 and TRBJ2-5): AAGVIQSPRHLIKEKRETATLKCYPIPRHDTVYWYQQGPGQDPQFLISFYEKMQSDKGSIPDRFSAQQFSDYHSELNMSSLELGDSALYFCASSLGRSWVETQYFGPGTRLLVL.

This clone has only a few counts. Here the CDR3 reads CASTWTSGSLNEQFF. The CDR3 nucleotides read TGTGCCAGCACCTGGACCAGCGGGAGTCTTAATGAGCAGTTCTTC. The gene calls are TRBV6-5 and TRBJ2-1, with 8 nucleotides matching TRBD2. Trimming removed 7 bases from V and 7 bases from J; junction bases left unmatched: 12. The CDR3 consists of 15 residues. Germline values: CDR1 MNHEY, CDR2 SVGAGI.

The chain couples TRBV11-3 to TRBJ2-6; D gene unclear. This CDR3 is 15 amino acids long. Germline CDR1 reads SGHNT; CDR2 reads YENEEA. V lost 0 bases and J lost 4, with 7 bases in between. The CDR3 nucleotides read TGTGCCAGCAGCTTAGAGGGCTCCGGGGCCAACGTCCTGACTTTC. Amino acids: CASSLEGSGANVLTF.

The rearrangement joins TRBV27 to TRBJ2-1, with D possibly being TRBD2 (5 bases). The CDR3 contains 13 residues. V was clipped by 8 bases and J by 10 bases, with 18 bases between them. The germline V gene has CDR1 MNHEY and CDR2 SMNVEV (reference sequence). The CDR3 coding sequence is TGTGCCAGCGCTTCCTGGAGAGGGAACGAGCAGTTCTTC. It encodes CASASWRGNEQFF.

This sequence joins TRBV29-1 and TRBJ2-7, with D possibly called TRBD1 or TRBD2 (5 bases each). The CDR3 totals 13 residues. Germline V gene data show CDR1 as SQVTM and CDR2 as ANQGSEA. V was cut by 4 bases and J by 5 bases, with 15 bases left in between. CDR3 DNA sequence: TGCAGCGTTGTGTTCCGGGGCACACACGAGCAGTACTTC. Its protein product is CSVVFRGTHEQYF.

The chain is built from TRBV14 and TRBJ2-7, with 8 bases fitting TRBD1. The CDR3 is made up of 15 amino acids. V lost 4 bases to trimming and J lost 0 bases; unmatched junction nucleotides: 5. Looked up from germline, CDR1 is SGHDN and CDR2 is FVKESK. CDR3 nucleotide sequence: TGTGCCAGCAGCCTCTCCGGGACAGGCTCCTACGAGCAGTACTTC. Translating gives CASSLSGTGSYEQYF. The whole variable domain, remainder taken from reference TRBV14 and TRBJ2-7, is EAGVTQFPSHSVIEKGQTVTLRCDPISGHDNLYWYRRVMGKEIKFLLHFVKESKQDESGMPNNRFLAERTGGTYSTLKVQPAELEDSGVYFCASSLSGTGSYEQYFGPGTRLTVT.

The J gene is TRBJ2-7, the V gene TRBV6-5, with 7 bases matching TRBD1. Germline values: CDR1 MNHEY, CDR2 SVGAGI. The CDR3 spans 14 residues. Unmatched junction bases numbered 5, after V lost 3 bases and J lost 3 bases. CDR3 sequence reads: CASSYSNRGYEQYF. CDR3 nucleotides: TGTGCCAGCAGTTATTCAAACAGGGGCTACGAGCAGTACTTC.

The chain couples TRBV4-3 to TRBJ1-1, with D possibly TRBD1 on 5 matching bases. Per germline, CDR1 LGHNA and CDR2 YSLEER. The germline V and J ends were trimmed by 0 bases and 10 bases, with 21 bases remaining between them. The CDR3 length is 16 residues. The CDR3 DNA reads as TGCGCCAGCAGCCAAGATTTTGTGTCAGGGCGGGATCGAGCTTTCTTT. Encoded protein: CASSQDFVSGRDRAFF.

This clone was counted only a few times. The chain is built from TRBV7-9 and TRBJ2-3, with D unclear. CDR1 is SEHNR, CDR2 FQNEAQ, per germline (reference sequence). The CDR3 is made up of 13 amino acids. The germline V and J ends were trimmed by 5 bases and 2 bases, with 8 bases remaining between them. The CDR3 sequence is CASSLGSTDTQYF. The CDR3 region has the DNA TGTGCCAGCAGCCTCGGGTCCACAGATACGCAGTATTTT.